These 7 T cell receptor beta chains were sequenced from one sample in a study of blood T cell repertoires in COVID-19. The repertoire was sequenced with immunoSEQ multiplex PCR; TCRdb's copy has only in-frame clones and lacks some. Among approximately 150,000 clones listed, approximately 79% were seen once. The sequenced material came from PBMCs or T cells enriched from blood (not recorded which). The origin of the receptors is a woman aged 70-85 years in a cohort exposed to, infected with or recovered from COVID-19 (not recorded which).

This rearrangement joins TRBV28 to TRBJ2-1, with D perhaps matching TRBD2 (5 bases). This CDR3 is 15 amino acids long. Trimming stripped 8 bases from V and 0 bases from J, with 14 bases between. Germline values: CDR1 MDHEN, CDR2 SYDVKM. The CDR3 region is CASHSWENSYNEQFF. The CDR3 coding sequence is TGTGCCAGCCATAGTTGGGAGAACTCCTACAATGAGCAGTTCTTC.

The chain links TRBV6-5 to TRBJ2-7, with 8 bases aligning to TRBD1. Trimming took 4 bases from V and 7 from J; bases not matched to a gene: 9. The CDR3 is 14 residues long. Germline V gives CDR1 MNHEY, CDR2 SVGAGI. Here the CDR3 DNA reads TGTGCCAGCAGTTTTAACAGGGGGATGGAGGAGCAGTACTTC. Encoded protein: CASSFNRGMEEQYF.

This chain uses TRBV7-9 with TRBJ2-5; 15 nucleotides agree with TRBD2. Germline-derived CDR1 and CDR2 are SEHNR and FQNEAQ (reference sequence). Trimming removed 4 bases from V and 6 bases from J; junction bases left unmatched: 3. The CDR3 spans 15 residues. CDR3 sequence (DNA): TGTGCCAGCAGCTCCGGGACTAGCGGGAGGAAGACCCAGTACTTC. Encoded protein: CASSSGTSGRKTQYF. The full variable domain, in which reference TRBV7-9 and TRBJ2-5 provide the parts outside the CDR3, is DTGVSQNPRHKITKRGQNVTFRCDPISEHNRLYWYRQTLGQGPEFLTYFQNEAQLEKSRLLSDRFSAERPKGSFSTLEIQRTEQGDSAMYLCASSSGTSGRKTQYFGPGTRLLVL.

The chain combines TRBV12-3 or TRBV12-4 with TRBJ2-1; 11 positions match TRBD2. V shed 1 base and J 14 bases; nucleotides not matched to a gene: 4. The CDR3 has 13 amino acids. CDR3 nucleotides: TGTGCCAGCAGTTTAGGGCTAGCGGGAGGCAAGTTCTTC. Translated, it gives CASSLGLAGGKFF.

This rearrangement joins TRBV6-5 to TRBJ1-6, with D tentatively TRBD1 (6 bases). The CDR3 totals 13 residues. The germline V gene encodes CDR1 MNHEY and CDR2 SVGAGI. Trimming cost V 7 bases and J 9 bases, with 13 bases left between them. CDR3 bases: TGTGCCAGCATCTCGACAGGTCGTTCACCCCTCCACTTT. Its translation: CASISTGRSPLHF.

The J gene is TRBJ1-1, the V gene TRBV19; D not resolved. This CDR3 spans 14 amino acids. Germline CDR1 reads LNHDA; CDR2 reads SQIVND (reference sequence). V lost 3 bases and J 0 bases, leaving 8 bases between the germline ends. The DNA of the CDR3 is TGTGCCAGTAGTATCCACAGATTGAACACTGAAGCTTTCTTT. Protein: CASSIHRLNTEAFF.

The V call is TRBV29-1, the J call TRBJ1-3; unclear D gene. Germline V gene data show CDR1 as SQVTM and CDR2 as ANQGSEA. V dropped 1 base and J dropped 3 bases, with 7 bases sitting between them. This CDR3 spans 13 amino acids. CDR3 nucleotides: TGCAGCGTTGAAGGGTTTAGTGGAAACACCATATATTTT. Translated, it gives CSVEGFSGNTIYF.